This is a list of T cell receptor beta chains from one sample in a study of CD8+ T cells in alopecia areata. The repertoire was sequenced with immunoSEQ multiplex PCR; TCRdb's copy has only in-frame clones and lacks some. The sample has about 69,000 clones, roughly 57% seen once. The sample in question was CD8+ T cells sorted from blood, obtained at week 0. The receptor set was obtained from a human donor with alopecia areata. Both conserved end residues are part of each CDR3. The D gene is left open where the match is weak. Part of the rows lack a size; the others show once, few, many or a class for expanded clones.

TRBV11-2,TRBJ2-5,-,once,CASSPEWTQYF,TGTGCCAGCAGCCCAGAGTGGACCCAGTACTTC
TRBV9,TRBJ2-3,-,-,CASSVPPADTQYF,TGTGCCAGCAGCGTACCCCCCGCAGATACGCAGTATTTT
TRBV14,TRBJ1-3,-,few,CASSQARRNTIYF,TGTGCCAGCAGCCAAGCAAGGAGAAACACCATATATTTT
TRBV7-9,TRBJ1-1,-,-,CASSSTQENTEAFF,TGTGCCAGCAGCTCTACCCAGGAGAACACCGAAGCTTTCTTT
TRBV27,TRBJ1-2,-,-,CASSPTTGGYGYTF,TGTGCCAGCAGCCCCACGACCGGGGGCTATGGCTACACCTTC
TRBV5-1,TRBJ2-7,-,-,CASSFRGTEQRQYF,TGCGCCAGCAGCTTCCGCGGGACCGAGCAACGGCAGTACTTC
TRBV28,TRBJ2-5,TRBD2,-,CASTPFRLAGEQETQYF,TGTGCCAGCACTCCTTTCCGACTAGCGGGAGAACAAGAGACCCAGTACTTC
TRBV5-6,TRBJ2-1,-,-,CASSLLSSYNEQFF,TGTGCCAGCAGCTTGCTGAGCTCCTACAATGAGCAGTTCTTC
TRBV25-1,TRBJ2-4,TRBD2,-,CASSVGLAKNIQYF,TGTGCCAGCAGTGTGGGACTAGCGAAAAACATTCAGTACTTC
TRBV30,TRBJ2-7,-,-,CAWSAVIPGFDEQYF,TGTGCCTGGAGTGCCGTTATCCCGGGTTTCGACGAGCAGTACTTC
TRBV9,TRBJ2-2,-,-,CASSGPGEGTGELFF,TGTGCCAGCAGCGGCCCAGGGGAAGGCACCGGGGAGCTGTTTTTT
TRBV19,TRBJ2-1,TRBD1,few,CASSVSGTGTYNEQFF,TGTGCCAGTAGTGTTTCCGGGACAGGAACCTACAATGAGCAGTTCTTC
TRBV28,TRBJ1-2,TRBD1,-,CASSFPRTGGGYTF,TGTGCCAGCAGTTTCCCCCGGACAGGTGGAGGCTACACCTTC
TRBV30,TRBJ2-7,-,-,CAWSVSYSYEQYF,TGTGCCTGGAGTGTCAGCTACTCCTACGAGCAGTACTTC
TRBV30,TRBJ1-2,-,-,CAWSVGQTNYGYTF,TGTGCCTGGAGTGTCGGACAGACAAACTATGGCTACACCTTC
TRBV9,TRBJ2-1,TRBD2,-,CASSGKRDSYNEQFF,TGTGCCAGCAGCGGAAAGCGGGACTCCTACAATGAGCAGTTCTTC
TRBV9,TRBJ2-5,-,-,CASSVVPWGAQETQYF,TGTGCCAGCAGCGTAGTCCCTTGGGGGGCGCAAGAGACCCAGTACTTC
TRBV7-6,TRBJ2-7,-,many,CASSPRRGNYEQYF,TGTGCCAGCAGCCCCCGGCGTGGGAACTACGAGCAGTACTTC
TRBV30,TRBJ2-7,TRBD2,-,CAGRTSGSYEQYF,TGTGCCGGACGGACTAGCGGGAGCTACGAGCAGTACTTC
TRBV29-1,TRBJ2-7,TRBD2,-,CSVARGTSGHYEQYF,TGCAGCGTAGCCCGGGGGACTAGCGGGCACTACGAGCAGTACTTC